Below, 20 T cell receptor beta chains from the same sample are listed, as sequenced in a study of blood T cell repertoires in COVID-19. Here immunoSEQ multiplex PCR was the method, and the copy in TCRdb shows in-frame clones only, minus some. This sample has hundreds of thousands of clones, with 85% found just once. What was sequenced was PBMCs or T cells enriched from blood (not recorded which). These TCRs come from a woman between 45 and 60 years old who had recovered from COVID-19.

The chain recombines TRBV5-4 with TRBJ2-5; TRBD2 matches 10 bases. The V segment lost 1 base and the J segment 2 bases; nucleotides outside the gene matches: 5. The CDR3 loop spans 16 amino acids. CDR1 and CDR2 (germline): SGHNT, YYREEE (reference sequence). CDR3 nucleotide sequence: TGTGCCAGCAGCTTGTCGGCTAGCGGGGGACAAGAGACCCAGTACTTC. This translates into CASSLSASGGQETQYF.

On this clone itself: Other DNA sequences in the sample encode the same CDR3. This rearrangement joins TRBV7-8 to TRBJ2-3; no firm D call. CDR1 is SGHVS and CDR2 is FQNEAQ in the germline V gene. The CDR3 has 12 residues. The V and J ends lost 5 bases and 3 bases respectively, with 6 bases between them. CDR3 DNA sequence: TGTGCCAGCAGCCCCTTTACAGATACGCAGTATTTT. This codes for CASSPFTDTQYF.

This clone has a single count. The rearrangement links TRBV30 to TRBJ2-7; possibly TRBD1 for D (6 bases). CDR1 is GTSNPN, CDR2 SVGIG, per germline (reference sequence). This CDR3 contains 14 residues. V lost 3 bases, J lost 3 bases, and 15 bases lay in between. The CDR3 here is CAWRPRTGFYEQYF. DNA for the CDR3: TGTGCCTGGAGACCACGAACAGGGTTCTACGAGCAGTACTTC.

A single count supports this clone. The rearrangement joins TRBV6-4 to TRBJ2-7; 8 nucleotides line up with TRBD1. Germline CDR1 MRHNA, CDR2 SNTAGT. With 2 bases clipped from V and 2 bases from J, the junction kept 11 bases outside the gene matches. The CDR3 length is 17 residues. CDR3 coding DNA: TGTGCCAGCAGTGACGAACGTTTAGGGACAGGCCCCTACGAGCAGTACTTC. Amino acid sequence: CASSDERLGTGPYEQYF.

The chain employs TRBV11-2 and TRBJ2-6; no firm D call. Germline-derived CDR1 and CDR2 are SGHAT and FQNNGV. The CDR3 spans 17 residues. The V end was cut by 0 bases, the J end by 0 bases, with 9 bases between. CDR3 coding DNA: TGTGCCAGCAGCTTAGATGGCGGTTCCTCTGGGGCCAACGTCCTGACTTTC. Translating gives CASSLDGGSSGANVLTF.

The V call is TRBV4-1, the J call TRBJ1-2; TRBD1 agrees at 7 bases. Trimming removed 3 bases from V and 1 base from J; junction bases left unmatched: 5. The germline V gene has CDR1 MGHRA and CDR2 YSYEKL. The CDR3 has 15 amino acids. The CDR3 DNA is TGCGCCAGCAGCCAGGAGGACAGGAATAACTATGGCTACACCTTC. Its protein is CASSQEDRNNYGYTF.

This chain joins TRBV2 and TRBJ2-3, with 7 nucleotides matching TRBD2. Germline CDR1 is SNHLY and CDR2 is FYNNEI. The CDR3 is 15 residues long. V lost 4 bases and J lost 3; bases outside the gene matches: 7. DNA for the CDR3: TGTGCCAGCAGTGTAATAGCGGGTCTAACAGATACGCAGTATTTT. It codes for CASSVIAGLTDTQYF.

In its sample, this clone was seen a few times. The chain links TRBV5-5 to TRBJ2-6; unclear D gene. Looked up from germline, CDR1 is SGHKS and CDR2 is YYEKEE (reference sequence). Deletions cut 6 bases from V and 0 bases from J, with 16 bases between. The CDR3 extends over 17 amino acids. The CDR3 loop reads CASTSDGLHSGANVLTF. CDR3 sequence (DNA): TGTGCCAGCACCAGCGACGGTCTTCACTCTGGGGCCAACGTCCTGACTTTC.

The chain links TRBV19 to TRBJ1-1; D might be TRBD1 (6 bases). The CDR3 is 13 residues long. Trimming stripped 9 bases from V and 2 bases from J, with 13 bases between. Germline V lookup: CDR1 LNHDA, CDR2 SQIVND (reference sequence). CDR3 nucleotides: TGTGCCAGCGGACAGTTAGTTAACACTGAAGCTTTCTTT. This translates into CASGQLVNTEAFF. The full variable domain, rest sourced from reference TRBV19 and TRBJ1-1, is DGGITQSPKYLFRKEGQNVTLSCEQNLNHDAMYWYRQDPGQGLRLIYYSQIVNDFQKGDIAEGYSVSREKKESFPLTVTSAQKNPTAFYLCASGQLVNTEAFFGQGTRLTVV.

DNA for the CDR3: TGTGCCAGCAGCTTGTCGGGGAGCTCCTACAATGAGCAGTTCTTC. Protein product: CASSLSGSSYNEQFF. V is TRBV5-5 and J is TRBJ2-1; D possibly corresponds to TRBD2 (5 bases). The ends were cut back, 1 base at V and 0 bases at J, with 8 bases in the middle. The CDR3 totals 15 residues. Germline CDR1 and CDR2: SGHKS and YYEKEE (reference sequence).

The chain employs TRBV5-4 and TRBJ2-5, with 8 bases fitting TRBD2. Germline assignment: CDR1 SGHNT and CDR2 YYREEE (reference sequence). The trim removed 4 bases at V and 0 bases at J, leaving 8 bases unmatched. The CDR3 is made up of 16 amino acids. CDR3: CASSPRSGTYQETQYF. Written as DNA, the CDR3 is TGTGCCAGCAGCCCCCGTAGCGGGACGTACCAAGAGACCCAGTACTTC.

The rearrangement uses TRBV5-4 and TRBJ2-3, with 8 bases identical to TRBD1. The V gene end was trimmed by 4 bases and the J gene end by 3 bases; junction bases not matched to a gene: 4. There are 14 residues in the CDR3. Germline V CDR1 and CDR2: SGHNT, YYREEE (reference sequence). CDR3 region: CASSQGQATDTQYF. The CDR3 DNA sequence: TGTGCCAGCAGCCAGGGACAGGCGACAGATACGCAGTATTTT.

The V and J genes are TRBV2 and TRBJ2-1; possible D gene TRBD2, 7 bases. The CDR3 has 16 residues. Germline CDR1 reads SNHLY; CDR2 reads FYNNEI. Trimming cost V 6 bases and J 2 bases, with 17 bases left between them. The CDR3, as DNA: TGTGCCAGCAGCGATCGGGGGGCAGGCCCCTACAATGAGCAGTTCTTC. It encodes CASSDRGAGPYNEQFF.

The CDR3 reads CASSFRSGGRSRGYTF. For the CDR3, the DNA is TGTGCCAGCAGCTTCAGGTCCGGGGGGCGGTCTAGAGGCTACACCTTC. The V and J genes are TRBV7-2 and TRBJ1-2; TRBD1 might be the D (6 bases). The V end lost 3 bases, the J end lost 8 bases, and 22 bases lay between the germline ends. Per germline, CDR1 SGHTA and CDR2 FQGNSA. The CDR3 is made up of 16 amino acids.

The chain couples TRBV10-2 to TRBJ1-5; TRBD1 aligns across 7 bases. This CDR3 region has 19 residues. Losses at the gene ends were 0 bases for V and 0 bases for J; bases not matched to a gene: 11. Looked up from germline, CDR1 is WSHSY and CDR2 is SAAADI. The CDR3 protein is CASSESGDRVAGSNQPQHF. Here the CDR3 DNA reads TGCGCCAGCAGTGAGTCGGGAGACAGGGTGGCGGGTAGCAATCAGCCCCAGCATTTT.

V is TRBV15 and J is TRBJ2-1; TRBD2 aligns across 7 bases. Germline V CDR1 and CDR2: LNHNV, YYDKDF (reference sequence). The J segment lost 9 bases and the V segment lost 3 bases, leaving 11 bases of the junction unmatched. The CDR3 has 15 residues. CDR3 region: CATSSGERGRSEQFF. In DNA, the CDR3 is TGTGCCACCAGCAGCGGGGAGCGGGGTAGGAGTGAGCAGTTCTTC. The full variable domain, rest sourced from reference TRBV15 and TRBJ2-1, is DAMVIQNPRYQVTQFGKPVTLSCSQTLNHNVMYWYQQKSSQAPKLLFHYYDKDFNNEADTPDNFQSRRPNTSFCFLDIRSPGLGDTAMYLCATSSGERGRSEQFFGPGTRLTVL.

V usage is TRBV3-1 (or the pseudogene TRBV3-2) and J usage is TRBJ1-5, with 7 bases aligning to TRBD1. This CDR3 is 15 amino acids long. The V segment lost 0 bases and the J segment 4 bases; nucleotides outside the gene matches: 3. Germline CDR1 is LGHDT and CDR2 is YNNKEL (reference sequence). CDR3 in DNA: TGTGCCAGCAGCCAAGATTGGGGACAGAATCAGCCCCAGCATTTT. It yields the protein CASSQDWGQNQPQHF.

The chain links TRBV4-1 to TRBJ2-7; D perhaps matches TRBD2 (6 bases). CDR3 length equals 16 residues. Germline CDR1 is MGHRA and CDR2 is YSYEKL. The V end was cut by 0 bases, the J end by 0 bases, with 12 bases between. CDR3 DNA sequence: TGCGCCAGCAGCCAAGACGGAGGGTTGGGCTCCTACGAGCAGTACTTC. Its translation is CASSQDGGLGSYEQYF.

The chain's CDR3 is CSASGQGNEKLFF. The CDR3 nucleotides read TGCAGTGCTAGTGGACAGGGGAATGAAAAACTGTTTTTT. This rearrangement joins TRBV20-1 to TRBJ1-4, with TRBD1 matching 9 bases. V was pared by 3 bases and J by 5 bases, with 1 base of the junction left unmatched. The V gene's germline CDR1 is DFQATT and CDR2 SNEGSKA (reference sequence). The CDR3 spans 13 residues.

The chain has TRBV7-2 and TRBJ1-4; D not certain. The CDR3 covers 14 residues. Trimming took 2 bases from V and 0 from J, leaving 4 bases between them. CDR1 and CDR2 from the germline V gene are SGHTA and FQGNSA. CDR3 loop: CASSLHTTNEKLFF. The CDR3 DNA follows: TGTGCCAGCAGCTTACACACAACTAATGAAAAACTGTTTTTT.